This section outlines one T cell receptor beta chain sequence together with its context. Its antigen remains unidentified. The record originates from a study of CD4+ T cells in melanoma. Study results and caveats: CD8+ T cell, macrophage and B cell function reportedly correlated with neoantigen-specific CD4+ T cells. Neoantigen-specific CD4+ T cells in melanoma reportedly had diverse differentiation states.

Sequencing used immunoSEQ multiplex PCR; TCRdb keeps in-frame clones, though not all of them. The sample has 110,000 to 150,000 clones; about nine tenths are singletons. The receptor's source is a human donor with melanoma.

CDR3: CASSATSGGKETQYF. CDR3 DNA sequence: TGTGCCAGTAGCGCGACTAGCGGGGGAAAAGAGACCCAGTACTTC. The rearrangement links TRBV19 to TRBJ2-5; TRBD2 aligns across 12 bases. Per germline, CDR1 LNHDA and CDR2 SQIVND (reference sequence). Losses at the gene ends were 6 bases for V and 3 bases for J; bases not matched to a gene: 5. This CDR3 has 15 residues.